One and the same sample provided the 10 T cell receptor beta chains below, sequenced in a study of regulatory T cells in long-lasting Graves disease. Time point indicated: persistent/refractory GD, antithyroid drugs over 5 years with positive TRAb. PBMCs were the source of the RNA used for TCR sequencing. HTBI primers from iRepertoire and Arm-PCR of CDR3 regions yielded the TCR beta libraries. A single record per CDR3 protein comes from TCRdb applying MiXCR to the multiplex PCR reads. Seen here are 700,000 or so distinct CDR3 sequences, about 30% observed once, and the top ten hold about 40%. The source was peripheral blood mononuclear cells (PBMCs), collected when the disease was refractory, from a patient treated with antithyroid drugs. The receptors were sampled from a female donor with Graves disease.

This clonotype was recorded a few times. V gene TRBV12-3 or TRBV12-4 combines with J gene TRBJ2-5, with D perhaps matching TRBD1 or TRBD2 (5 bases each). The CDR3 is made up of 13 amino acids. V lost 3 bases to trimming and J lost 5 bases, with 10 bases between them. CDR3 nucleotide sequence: TGTGCCAGCAGTTTCGGGACGTTCGAGACCCAGTACTTC. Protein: CASSFGTFETQYF.

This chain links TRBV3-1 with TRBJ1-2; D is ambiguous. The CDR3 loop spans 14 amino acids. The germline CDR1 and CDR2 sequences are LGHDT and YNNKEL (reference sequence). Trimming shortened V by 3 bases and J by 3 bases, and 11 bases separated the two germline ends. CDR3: CASSHAGSDYGYTF. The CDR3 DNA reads TGTGCCAGCAGCCATGCCGGGAGCGACTATGGCTACACCTTC.

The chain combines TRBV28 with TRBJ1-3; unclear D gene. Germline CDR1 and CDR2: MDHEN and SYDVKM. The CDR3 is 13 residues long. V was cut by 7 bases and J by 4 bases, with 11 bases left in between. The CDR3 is CASIPHHGNTIYF. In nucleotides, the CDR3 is TGTGCCAGCATCCCGCATCACGGAAACACCATATATTTT. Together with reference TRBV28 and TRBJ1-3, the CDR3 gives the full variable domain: DVKVTQSSRYLVKRTGEKVFLECVQDMDHENMFWYRQDPGLGLRLIYFSYDVKMKEKGDIPEGYSVSREKKERFSLILESASTNQTSMYLCASIPHHGNTIYFGEGSWLTVV.

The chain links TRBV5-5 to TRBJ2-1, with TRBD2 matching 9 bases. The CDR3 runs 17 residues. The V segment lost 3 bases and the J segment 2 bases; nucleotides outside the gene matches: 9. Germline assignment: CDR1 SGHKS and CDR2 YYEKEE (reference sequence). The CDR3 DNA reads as TGTGCCAGCAGCTGGACCGGGACTAGCACTCCCTACAATGAGCAGTTCTTC. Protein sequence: CASSWTGTSTPYNEQFF. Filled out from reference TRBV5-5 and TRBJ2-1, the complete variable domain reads DAGVTQSPTHLIKTRGQQVTLRCSPISGHKSVSWYQQVLGQGPQFIFQYYEKEERGRGNFPDRFSARQFPNYSSELNVNALLLGDSALYLCASSWTGTSTPYNEQFFGPGTRLTVL.

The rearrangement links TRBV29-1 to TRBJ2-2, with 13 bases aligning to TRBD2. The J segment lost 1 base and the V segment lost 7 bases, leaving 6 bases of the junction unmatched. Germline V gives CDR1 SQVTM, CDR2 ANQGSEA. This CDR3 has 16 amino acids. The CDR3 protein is CSARGLAGENTGELFF. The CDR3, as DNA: TGCAGCGCCCGAGGACTAGCGGGAGAGAACACCGGGGAGCTGTTTTTT.

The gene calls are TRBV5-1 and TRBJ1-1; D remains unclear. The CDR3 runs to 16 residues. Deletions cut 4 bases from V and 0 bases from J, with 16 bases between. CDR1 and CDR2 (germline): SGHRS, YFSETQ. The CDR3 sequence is CASSPSDGRMNTEAFF. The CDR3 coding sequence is TGCGCCAGCAGCCCCTCGGACGGACGAATGAACACTGAAGCTTTCTTT.

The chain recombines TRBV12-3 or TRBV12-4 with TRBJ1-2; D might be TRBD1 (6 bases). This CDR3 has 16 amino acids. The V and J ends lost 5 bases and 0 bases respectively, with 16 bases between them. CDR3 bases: TGTGCCAGCAGTCGTAAGGGGGGGCTCGCTAACTATGGCTACACCTTC. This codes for CASSRKGGLANYGYTF.

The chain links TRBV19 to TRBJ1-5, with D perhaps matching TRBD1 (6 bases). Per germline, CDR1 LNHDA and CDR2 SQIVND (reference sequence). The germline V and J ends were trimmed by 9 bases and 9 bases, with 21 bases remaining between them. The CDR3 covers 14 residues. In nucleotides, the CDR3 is TGTGCCAGCCGCTACAGGGCCGGGCTATGGCCCCAGCATTTT. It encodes CASRYRAGLWPQHF.

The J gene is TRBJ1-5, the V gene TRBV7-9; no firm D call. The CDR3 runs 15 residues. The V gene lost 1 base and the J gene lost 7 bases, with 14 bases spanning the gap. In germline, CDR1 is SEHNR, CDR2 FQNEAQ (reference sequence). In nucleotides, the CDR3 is TGTGCCAGCAGCTTAGATCTGCAGGCTGGACAGCCCCAGCATTTT. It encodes CASSLDLQAGQPQHF.

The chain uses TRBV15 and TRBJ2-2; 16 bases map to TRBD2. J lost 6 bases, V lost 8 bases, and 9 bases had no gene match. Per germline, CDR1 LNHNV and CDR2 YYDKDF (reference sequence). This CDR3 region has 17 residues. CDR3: CATEGTSGRARPGELFF. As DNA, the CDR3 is TGTGCCACCGAGGGGACTAGCGGGAGGGCCCGTCCCGGGGAGCTGTTTTTT.